Sequencing of this T cell receptor beta chain was carried out in a study of shared clonotypes between healthy human individuals (dated by TCRdb to 2020 to 2021). Describing the broader study: A few men and a couple of women, aged 18 to 49 years, made up the cohort. Per donor, three plates each were used for CD4 naive and CD4 memory, two for CD8 naive, and one for CD8 memory. Blood TCR repertoires of five healthy adults were deeply sequenced to estimate repertoire size and the extent of clonotype sharing between individuals. Libraries were prepared and TCR repertoires were sequenced by different laboratories using diverse techniques, in order to increase sequencing depth and limit assay-specific biases. Each donor's leukapheresis produced roughly between about 0.8 and 10 billion PBMCs. The study at large found these results: Sharing across several donors was observed for approximately 5% of naive CD4, over 3% of naive CD8, about 2.3% of memory CD4, and roughly 0.4% of memory CD8 clonotypes. The genetic and exposure-history diversity represented was limited by the small number of donors. Sampling was limited to blood, and TCR repertoires in tissue likely differ from TCR repertoires in blood. Larger estimated clonotype richness was generally found for naive subsets than for memory subsets. Incomplete sequencing was indicated by rarefaction of sorted-subset datasets, despite the large sequencing depth. Pairwise subsampling led to the expectation that sequencing depth would affect the degree of clonotype sharing among donors. Compared with non-shared clonotypes, the clonotypes found in all four sorted-subset donors had higher generation probabilities.

In its sample, this clone was seen a few times. Which antigen it targets is not known. Per-nucleotide qualities are absent, and no much larger clonotype sits a single base away. Donors were healthy HIV-negative adults with no recently reported acute infections or vaccinations. Only Caucasian adults living in Nashville, Tennessee, USA were represented among the donors. The CD8 memory samples were a combination of magnetically selected CD45RO+ cells and CCR7-negative CD45RA+ effector memory (TemRA) cells. Blood was collected by leukapheresis, and PBMCs were isolated by Ficoll-Histopaque density gradient centrifugation and then cryopreserved in liquid nitrogen vapor phase. Analytical flow cytometry was used to check the purity and quantity of each magnetically sorted T cell population. Genomic DNA was isolated from every sorted fraction and measured by UV absorbance on a Nanodrop 2000c. Using the deep immunoSEQ assay, TCR CDR3 regions were amplified from genomic DNA by multiplex PCR. Genomic DNA extracted from each cell subset was distributed evenly over all wells of several immunoSEQ 96-well plates, and each plate served as one replicate. For sorted subsets, each replicate PCR was loaded with around 200 ng genomic DNA, equivalent to 25,000 to 35,000 T cell genomes. Purified libraries were quantified with a Qubit 3.0 fluorometer, sized on a Bioanalyzer 2100, and re-quantified with the KAPA Library Quantification kit. A separate single-read 150-cycle Illumina NextSeq 550 flow cell was used to sequence each immunoSEQ 96-well plate. In the authors' own workflow: Because the immunoSEQ output held only junctional sequences and lacked quality scores, the filtering could not match the filtering applied to full-length reads. To assign V/J genes and CDR3, sequences were annotated against IMGT germline references using PyIR, a Python wrapper for IgBLAST v1.9. Any read was removed if the V/J assignment was weak (E-value above 1e-6), the CDR3 was missing, or the read contained stop codons, out-of-frame junctions, or ambiguous translated residues. V3J clonotypes were defined as sequences sharing the same inferred V gene, J gene, and CDR3 amino acid sequence. To compute the percentage overlap between repertoires, the number of shared unique clonotypes was divided by the size of the smaller repertoire. Three approaches were used to assess repertoire richness: RTK rarefaction, the Chao1 estimator, and Recon v2.1 estimates of unobserved clonotypes. Generation probabilities were computed with OLGA for all TCRbeta clonotypes obtained by the gDNA method from a few donors. The clones in this table, taken by TCRdb from immuneACCESS, are in-frame only. Not every clone is retained; where verified, under half of the shortfall comes from an unresolved V gene, and the cause of the rest is unknown. That table supplies the V and J calls and clone size; D and trimming were determined from the DNA. This sample gives around 88,000 clones in total; roughly two thirds of them show up just once. In total, the top ten clones hold around 41% of the sample.

Including the terminal cysteine and phenylalanine, the CDR3 comprises 14 residues. Only CDR3 DNA is held: 42 bases, read in frame from base 1. V has 6 bases trimmed and J has 5 bases trimmed; junction bases matching no gene number 2. CDR1 and CDR2 are drawn from the germline V gene: SNHLY, FYNNEI. Sequences were obtained from memory CD8+ T cells sorted from blood. The sample's cell subset or site label is to be understood as: CD45RO+ cells pooled with CCR7-negative TemRA cells. This TCR came from a man younger than 45 in good health. Here the chain combines TRBV2 and TRBJ2-5, and 14 junctional nucleotides match TRBD2. The bases read TGTGCCAGCAGCGGGACTAGCGGGAGTGAGACCCAGTACTTC. This translates into CASSGTSGSETQYF. Reference TRBV2 and TRBJ2-5 proteins supply the regions before and after the CDR3; the full variable domain is: EPEVTQTPSHQVTQMGQEVILRCVPISNHLYFYWYRQILGQKVEFLVSFYNNEISEKSEIFDDQFSVERPDGSNFTLKIRSTKLEDSAMYFCASSGTSGSETQYFGPGTRLLVL.